This T cell receptor beta chain appears in the sequencing data of a study of shared clonotypes between healthy human individuals. In the naive CD8 group, cells lacked CD45RO and were positively selected for CCR7, so terminally differentiated effector memory CD45RA+ cells were left out. Each donor was a Caucasian adult residing in Nashville, Tennessee. Some clones are missing from TCRdb's copy, which holds only in-frame ones; the method was immunoSEQ multiplex PCR. Of about 2.2 million clones in the sample, around 93% are singletons; the top ten hold roughly 1.7%. V lost 6 bases to trimming and J lost 5 bases, with 11 bases between them. This CDR3 has 12 residues. CDR1 is MNHEY and CDR2 is SMNVEV in the germline V gene (reference sequence). Details on this clone: Antigen unknown.

Regarding the study as a whole: A generally larger estimated richness was seen in naive subsets than in memory subsets.

V is TRBV27 and J is TRBJ2-7; no clear D. The specimen was naive CD8+ T cells from PBMCs. The receptor was derived from a man between 18 and 35 years old in good health. Some clones in this sample may be carry-over from other donors' samples. As DNA, the CDR3 is TGTGCCAGCAGCCCCCCGGCCCACGAGCAGTACTTC. Amino acid sequence: CASSPPAHEQYF.